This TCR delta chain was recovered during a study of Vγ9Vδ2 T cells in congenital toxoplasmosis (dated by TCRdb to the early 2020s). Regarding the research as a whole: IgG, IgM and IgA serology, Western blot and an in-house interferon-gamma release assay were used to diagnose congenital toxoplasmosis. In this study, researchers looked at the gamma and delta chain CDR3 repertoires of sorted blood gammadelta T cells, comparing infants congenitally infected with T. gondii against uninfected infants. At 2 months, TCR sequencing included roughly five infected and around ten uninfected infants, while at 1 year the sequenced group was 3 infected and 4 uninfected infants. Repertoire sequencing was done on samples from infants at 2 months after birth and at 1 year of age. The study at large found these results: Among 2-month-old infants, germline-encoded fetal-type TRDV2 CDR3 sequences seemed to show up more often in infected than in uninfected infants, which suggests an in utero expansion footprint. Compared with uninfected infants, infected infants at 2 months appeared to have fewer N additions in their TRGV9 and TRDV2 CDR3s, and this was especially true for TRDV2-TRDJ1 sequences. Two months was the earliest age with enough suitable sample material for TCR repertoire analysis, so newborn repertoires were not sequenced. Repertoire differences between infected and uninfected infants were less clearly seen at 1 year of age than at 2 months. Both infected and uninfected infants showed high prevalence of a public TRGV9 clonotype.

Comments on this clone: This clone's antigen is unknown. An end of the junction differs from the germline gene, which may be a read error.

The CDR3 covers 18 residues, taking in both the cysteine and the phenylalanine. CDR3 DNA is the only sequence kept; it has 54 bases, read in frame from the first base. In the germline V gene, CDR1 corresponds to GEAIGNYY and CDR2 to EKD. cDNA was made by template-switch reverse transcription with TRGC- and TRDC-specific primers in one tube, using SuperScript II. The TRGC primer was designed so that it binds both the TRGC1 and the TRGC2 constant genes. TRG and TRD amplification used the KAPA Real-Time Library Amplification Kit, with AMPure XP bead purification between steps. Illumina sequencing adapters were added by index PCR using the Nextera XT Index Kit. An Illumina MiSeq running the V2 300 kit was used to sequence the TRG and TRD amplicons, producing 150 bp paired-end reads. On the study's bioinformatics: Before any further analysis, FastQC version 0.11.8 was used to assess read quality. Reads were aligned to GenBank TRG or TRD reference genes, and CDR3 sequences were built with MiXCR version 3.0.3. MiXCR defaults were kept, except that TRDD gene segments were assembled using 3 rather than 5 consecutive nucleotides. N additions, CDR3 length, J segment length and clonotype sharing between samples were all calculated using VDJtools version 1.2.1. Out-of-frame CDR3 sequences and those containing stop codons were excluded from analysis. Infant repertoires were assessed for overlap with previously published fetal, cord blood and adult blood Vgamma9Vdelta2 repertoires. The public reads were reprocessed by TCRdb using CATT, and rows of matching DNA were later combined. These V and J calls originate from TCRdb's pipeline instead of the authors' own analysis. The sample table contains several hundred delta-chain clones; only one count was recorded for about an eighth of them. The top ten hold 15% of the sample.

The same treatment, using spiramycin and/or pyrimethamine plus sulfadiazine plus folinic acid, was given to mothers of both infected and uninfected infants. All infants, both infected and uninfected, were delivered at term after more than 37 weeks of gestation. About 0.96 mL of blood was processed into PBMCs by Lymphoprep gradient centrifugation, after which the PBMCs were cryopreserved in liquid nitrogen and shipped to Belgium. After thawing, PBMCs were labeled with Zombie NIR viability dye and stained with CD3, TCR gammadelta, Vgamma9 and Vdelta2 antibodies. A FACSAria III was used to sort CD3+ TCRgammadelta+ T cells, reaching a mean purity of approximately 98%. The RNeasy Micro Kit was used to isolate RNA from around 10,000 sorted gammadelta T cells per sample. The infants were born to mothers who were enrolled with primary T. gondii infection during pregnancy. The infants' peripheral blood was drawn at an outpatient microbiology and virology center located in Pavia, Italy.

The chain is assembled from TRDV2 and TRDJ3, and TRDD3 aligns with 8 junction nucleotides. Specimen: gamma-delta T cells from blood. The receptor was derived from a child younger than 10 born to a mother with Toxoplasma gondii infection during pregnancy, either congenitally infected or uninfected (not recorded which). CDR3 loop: CASDTMGDYSWDTRQMFF. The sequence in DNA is TGTGCCAGTGACACAATGGGGGATTATTCCTGGGACACCCGACAGATGTTTTTC.